This TCR beta chain is drawn from a study of control samples from healthy donors and cancer patients. Sequenced by immunoSEQ multiplex PCR; TCRdb stores in-frame clones only, minus some. The profile covers over 45,000 clones, with around nine tenths appearing a single time and approximately 1.4% taken by the ten largest. CDR1 SGHRS and CDR2 YFSETQ come from the germline V gene. Between the trimmed V and J ends, which lost 1 base and 2 bases, there was a span of 7 bases. The CDR3 is 13 amino acids. V is TRBV5-1 and J is TRBJ2-7; no reliable D call. This receptor was taken from a middle-aged man with colorectal cancer. Specimen: PBMCs. The CDR3 DNA reads as TGCGCCAGCAGCTTGTACGGCACCTACGAGCAGTACTTC. This gives the protein CASSLYGTYEQYF.